The present entry profiles one T cell receptor (beta chain) with its context. Its target antigen remains unknown. The sample holds no much larger clone one base away, and base qualities are not on file. This entry belongs to a study of CD8+ T cells in alopecia areata (dated by TCRdb to 2016 to 2019). Notes on the research overall: Treated patients were enrolled in an open-label pilot trial of oral tofacitinib at 5 to 10 mg twice daily for moderate-to-severe alopecia areata. The study used high-throughput TCRbeta sequencing to examine T cell clonal expansion in alopecia areata, in both the C3H/HeJ mouse model and human patients. immunoSEQ multiplex PCR using 35 Vbeta forward primers and 13 Jbeta reverse primers was used to amplify TCRbeta CDR3 regions. RNA came from the PAXgene miRNA kit for fixed scalp, the miRNeasy kit for PBMCs, and the RNeasy kit for mouse skin. Tofacitinib was administered for 6 to 18 months, and 6 months of follow-up off drug were then conducted to assess delayed response and recurrence. In humans, TCRbeta sequencing was performed on scalp tissue and on sorted CD4+ and CD8+ peripheral blood T cells from healthy controls and from patients with patchy or totalis/universalis alopecia areata. Biopsies were taken from tofacitinib-treated patients at baseline and again at 4 and 24 weeks into treatment, and several of those patients also had a later scalp biopsy. Scalp clonality was compared among normal scalp (n=4), patchy alopecia areata scalp (n=8), and alopecia totalis/universalis scalp (n=8). For the treated patients, the SALT score, which quantifies what percentage of scalp surface area is affected, served as the measure of disease severity.

Library generation was performed with the immunoSEQ multiplex PCR assay. RNA was extracted from all samples and reverse transcribed into cDNA as template for TCR sequencing. SuperScript III was used to make first-strand cDNA, primed with a 2:1 mix of oligo-dT and random hexamers. A synthetic immune receptor repertoire was used to measure amplification bias, and any remaining bias was corrected computationally. On the study's bioinformatics: Raw reads were preprocessed to remove errors, and CDR3 was defined by IMGT conventions from the conserved cysteine to phenylalanine. Clonality was computed as 1 minus the Shannon entropy, with the entropy normalized by log2 of the number of productive unique TCRs. Scalp TCRbeta sequences were cross-referenced with sorted blood CD4 and CD8 repertoires so that the CD4 or CD8 identity of scalp clones could be inferred. Here the immuneACCESS table is served through TCRdb, limited to in-frame sequences with V and J called. Missing clones are a known gap in these copies; in checked studies unresolved V genes cover under half, and the rest lacks a known reason. Clonal size and the V and J genes are those of that table, whereas D and trimming came from the DNA. The sample contains around 200,000 clones, 64% of them found a single time. The ten largest clones add up to roughly 4.2% of the sample.

This specimen's time point label, per the study, means: about 4 weeks on oral tofacitinib. What this sample's treatment or condition label stands for: oral pan-JAK inhibitor, 5-10 mg twice daily. Lesional scalp punch biopsies and peripheral blood were collected from alopecia areata patients. PBMCs were isolated by density centrifugation and stained for CD3, CD4 and CD8, and CD4+ and CD8+ T cells were sorted on a FACSAria. Summary of the overall study and its limitations: Resident alphabeta T cells in normal human skin are also sequenced, complicating scalp TCR repertoire analysis, unlike mouse skin dominated by gammadelta T cells. Because the treated cohort was small and had only one nonresponder, larger studies are needed to examine links between baseline CD8+ expansion and response. TCR sequences shared between patients were less clear than in mice, possibly partly because of HLA diversity in the patient population. Many expanded lesional clones persisted in scalp and blood during tofacitinib treatment, which may partly explain relapse after stopping treatment. Compared with normal scalp, lesional scalp, particularly in alopecia totalis/universalis, had higher clonality and more expanded CD8+ clones, which suggests antigenic drive. With tofacitinib, both scalp clonality and the number of expanded CD8+ clones among the top 100 scalp clones went down significantly.

Trimming removed 5 bases from V and 6 bases from J, leaving 12 bases between the germline ends. Based on the germline V gene (reference sequence), the CDR1 and CDR2 sequences are GTSNPN and SVGIG. From the cysteine through the phenylalanine, the CDR3 covers 12 amino acids. Only the CDR3 DNA is retained, 36 bases long and in frame from the first base. The sequences come from CD4+ T cells sorted from blood, collected at week 4, from a patient treated with tofacitinib. The sequence was obtained from a human donor with alopecia areata. The chain is assembled from TRBV30 and TRBJ2-3; the D gene is unclear. For the CDR3, the sequence is CAWALNTDTQYF. The bases are TGTGCCTGGGCCCTAAACACGGATACGCAGTATTTT.